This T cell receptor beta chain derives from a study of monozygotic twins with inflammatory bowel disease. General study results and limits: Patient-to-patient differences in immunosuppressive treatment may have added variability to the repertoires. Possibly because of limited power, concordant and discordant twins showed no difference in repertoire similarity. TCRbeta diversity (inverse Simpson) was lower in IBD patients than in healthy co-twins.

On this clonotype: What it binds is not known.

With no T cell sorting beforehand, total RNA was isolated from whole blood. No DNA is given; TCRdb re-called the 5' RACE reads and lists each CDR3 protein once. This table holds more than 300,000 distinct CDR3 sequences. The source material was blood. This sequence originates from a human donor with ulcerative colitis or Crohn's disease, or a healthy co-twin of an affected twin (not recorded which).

CDR3 loop: CASSSGGSVFNTEAFF. This chain joins TRBV9 and TRBJ1-1; there is no DNA to check the TCRdb D call of TRBD1. The CDR3 has 16 residues. Looked up from germline, CDR1 is SGDLS and CDR2 is YYNGEE.